The T cell receptor (beta chain) under discussion was sequenced for a study of blood T cell repertoires in COVID-19. Trimming shortened V by 1 base and J by 0 bases, and 19 bases separated the two germline ends. The CDR3 extends over 19 amino acids. Per the germline V gene, CDR1 is LGHDT and CDR2 is YNNKEL (reference sequence). Participant-reported clinical history was the basis for cohort assignment. Data came from immunoSEQ multiplex PCR; TCRdb stores just in-frame clones and leaves some out. The sample lists more than 300,000 clones; just over 85% were seen once. The chain employs TRBV3-1 (or the pseudogene TRBV3-2) and TRBJ2-1; perhaps TRBD2 as D (6 bases). Sequencing input: PBMCs or T cells enriched from blood (not recorded which). The clonotype originates from a man under 40 who had recovered from COVID-19. The CDR3 sequence: CASSQGSATQEGSYNEQFF. The CDR3 coding sequence is TGTGCCAGCAGCCAAGGATCCGCCACACAGGAGGGCTCCTACAATGAGCAGTTCTTC.